The 20 T cell receptor beta chains below were found in one sample sequenced in a study of cytomegalovirus exposure and HLA in healthy donors. A multiplex PCR was run with 60 Vbeta primers and 13 Jbeta primers. Profiled with immunoSEQ multiplex PCR; TCRdb holds only in-frame clones, not every one. The sample records over 110,000 clones, 70% to 85% being singletons. Sequencing input: PBMCs. Receptors originate from a male donor in good health and CMV-seronegative.

The chain uses TRBV2 and TRBJ1-1, with a tentative D call TRBD1 (5 bases). CDR3 length: 14 residues. Germline V gives CDR1 SNHLY, CDR2 FYNNEI. V lost 7 bases to trimming and J lost 4 bases, with 16 bases between them. As DNA, the CDR3 is TGTGCCAGCACCCCCCAAGGGGCCTTCACTGAAGCTTTCTTT. Translated: CASTPQGAFTEAFF.

The V and J genes are TRBV6-4 and TRBJ1-2; maybe TRBD1 (5 bases). The germline CDR1 and CDR2 sequences are MRHNA and SNTAGT. The CDR3 runs 15 residues. V was shortened by 4 bases and J by 4 bases, with 16 bases between the two germline ends. The CDR3 DNA is TGTGCCAGCAGTGGGCACCCCGGAGGGGCCTATGGCTACACCTTC. It codes for CASSGHPGGAYGYTF.

The chain recombines TRBV4-3 with TRBJ2-3; 7 bases line up with TRBD2. V shed 1 base and J 0 bases; nucleotides not matched to a gene: 4. The CDR3 spans 16 residues. In germline, CDR1 is LGHNA, CDR2 YSLEER. The CDR3 DNA reads as TGCGCCAGCAGCCAAGTGGGGGGGGTCAGCACAGATACGCAGTATTTT. This encodes CASSQVGGVSTDTQYF.

CDR3 residues: CASSEGTGGPTDTQYF. The CDR3 coding sequence is TGTGCCAGCAGTGAAGGAACAGGGGGCCCCACAGATACGCAGTATTTT. This sequence joins TRBV6-1 and TRBJ2-3, with TRBD1 matching over 9 bases. Per germline, CDR1 MNHNS and CDR2 SASEGT. The CDR3 sequence is 16 residues long. The ends lost 1 base at V and 2 bases at J; junction bases unmatched: 4.

CDR3 sequence reads: CASSLGGRDYEQYF. The CDR3 DNA follows: TGTGCCAGCAGCTTGGGGGGCAGGGATTACGAGCAGTACTTC. This chain links TRBV5-6 with TRBJ2-7, with D maybe TRBD1 (5 bases). V was trimmed by 0 bases and J by 4 bases, leaving 11 bases between them. There are 14 residues in the CDR3. In germline, CDR1 is SGHDT, CDR2 YYEEEE.

The chain combines TRBV7-9 with TRBJ2-7; D is unresolved. Trimming removed 5 bases from V and 6 bases from J, with 11 bases in between. Germline CDR1 SEHNR, CDR2 FQNEAQ (reference sequence). This CDR3 has 12 amino acids. The CDR3 protein is CASSLSLGEQYF. The CDR3 DNA sequence: TGTGCCAGCAGCCTATCTCTTGGCGAGCAGTACTTC.

CDR3 sequence: CAWSPVEGNTIYF. The CDR3 DNA is TGTGCCTGGAGTCCAGTCGAAGGAAACACCATATATTTT. The genes are TRBV30 and TRBJ1-3; D unresolved. Trimming shortened V by 2 bases and J by 4 bases, and 9 bases separated the two germline ends. The V gene's germline CDR1 is GTSNPN and CDR2 SVGIG (reference sequence). The length of the CDR3 is 13 residues. The full variable domain, with the rest looked up from reference TRBV30 and TRBJ1-3, is SQTIHQWPATLVQPVGSPLSLECTVEGTSNPNLYWYRQAAGRGLQLLFYSVGIGQISSEVPQNLSASRPQDRQFILSSKKLLLSDSGFYLCAWSPVEGNTIYFGEGSWLTVV.

The chain uses TRBV6-5 and TRBJ2-1; 9 positions match TRBD1. This CDR3 has 15 residues. The V gene's germline CDR1 is MNHEY and CDR2 SVGAGI. J was trimmed by 7 bases and V by 4 bases; bases with no gene match: 8. DNA for the CDR3: TGTGCCAGCAGTTCCCACGGGACAGGGAAGAATGAGCAGTTCTTC. It translates to CASSSHGTGKNEQFF.

This sequence joins TRBV19 and TRBJ1-3; TRBD1 agrees at 7 bases. The germline gives CDR1 LNHDA, CDR2 SQIVND (reference sequence). The CDR3 totals 15 residues. V lost 6 bases, J lost 2 bases, and 7 bases stayed unmatched. CDR3 sequence: CASRSEDRTGNTIYF. CDR3 nucleotides: TGTGCCAGTAGGAGCGAGGACAGGACTGGAAACACCATATATTTT.

This chain uses TRBV6-5 with TRBJ2-1, with 8 bases fitting TRBD2. There are 13 residues in the CDR3. J was trimmed by 6 bases and V by 3 bases; bases with no gene match: 1. Germline V CDR1 and CDR2: MNHEY, SVGAGI. CDR3: CASSYRGGNEQFF. The CDR3 bases are TGTGCCAGCAGTTATCGGGGGGGCAATGAGCAGTTCTTC.

The chain uses TRBV25-1 and TRBJ2-7, with TRBD2 matching over 7 bases. Germline loops: CDR1 MGHDK, CDR2 SYGVNS. With 5 bases clipped from V and 7 bases from J, the junction kept 11 bases outside the gene matches. The CDR3 has 14 residues. The CDR3 here is CASSRLGGEGEQYF. The CDR3 bases are TGTGCCAGCAGTCGCCTTGGTGGGGAGGGGGAGCAGTACTTC.

The chain is built from TRBV9 and TRBJ2-3, with D maybe TRBD2 (6 bases). The CDR3 runs to 15 residues. V shed 4 bases and J shed 8 bases, with 20 bases lying between them. The germline V gene encodes CDR1 SGDLS and CDR2 YYNGEE. CDR3 coding DNA: TGTGCCAGCAGCCCCCGGGACCAACCCGGGGGTACGCAGTATTTT. Translation: CASSPRDQPGGTQYF.

The chain links TRBV5-1 to TRBJ2-3; 7 bases fit TRBD2. The CDR3 consists of 16 residues. V shed 6 bases and J 0 bases; nucleotides not matched to a gene: 10. Germline V gene sequence: CDR1 SGHRS, CDR2 YFSETQ. In DNA, the CDR3 is TGCGCCAGCACCCTGGGCGGGGGTTATAGCACAGATACGCAGTATTTT. Protein sequence: CASTLGGGYSTDTQYF.

This sequence joins TRBV28 and TRBJ2-1; 8 bases fit TRBD1. CDR1 is MDHEN and CDR2 is SYDVKM in the germline V gene. Trimming took 5 bases from V and 1 from J; bases not matched to a gene: 7. There are 16 residues in the CDR3. The CDR3 bases are TGTGCCAGCAGTCCGGACAGGGAAATGTCCTACAATGAGCAGTTCTTC. Translated: CASSPDREMSYNEQFF.

The CDR3 region has the DNA TGTGCCAGTAGTACCCTAGCGGTAGATACGCAGTATTTT. This codes for CASSTLAVDTQYF. This sequence joins TRBV19 and TRBJ2-3; 7 nucleotides agree with TRBD2. V dropped 4 bases and J dropped 5; count of bases not matched to a gene: 3. Germline V CDR1 and CDR2: LNHDA, SQIVND (reference sequence). CDR3 length equals 13 residues.

This sequence joins TRBV21-1 and TRBJ2-7; the D call in the table, TRBD1, was not verified against the DNA. TRBV21-1 is listed as a pseudogene. This CDR3 is built from 15 residues. The CDR3 is CASSKSRGQGYEQYF. Here the CDR3 DNA reads TGTGCCAGCAGCAAATCTCGAGGACAGGGCTACGAGCAGTACTTC.

V gene TRBV7-8 combines with J gene TRBJ2-6; D not certain. There are 15 residues in the CDR3. Looked up from germline, CDR1 is SGHVS and CDR2 is FQNEAQ. V lost 1 base and J 0 bases, leaving 4 bases between the germline ends. The CDR3 DNA reads as TGTGCCAGCAGCTTAGAGCACTCTGGGGCCAACGTCCTGACTTTC. Its translation is CASSLEHSGANVLTF.

This clone was seen a few times. The rearrangement links TRBV7-9 to TRBJ1-5, with TRBD1 matching over 7 bases. Germline trimming cut 2 bases from V and 5 bases from J; bases unmatched to any gene: 0. CDR1 and CDR2 from the germline V gene are SEHNR and FQNEAQ (reference sequence). The CDR3 length is 13 residues. The CDR3 here is CASSLQGDQPQHF. DNA for the CDR3: TGTGCCAGCAGCTTACAGGGGGATCAGCCCCAGCATTTT.

The V call is TRBV28, the J call TRBJ2-3; TRBD2 matches at 14 bases. The CDR3 consists of 18 residues. Germline V gene data show CDR1 as MDHEN and CDR2 as SYDVKM. V trimming: 5 bases; J trimming: 0 bases; junction bases outside the gene matches: 7. In DNA, the CDR3 is TGTGCCAGCAGTATTCGGACTAGCGGGAGGTCTAGCACAGATACGCAGTATTTT. It specifies CASSIRTSGRSSTDTQYF.

The chain is built from TRBV21-1 and TRBJ2-2; TRBD1, the D gene given by the table, was not confirmed from the DNA. TRBV21-1 is a listed pseudogene. The CDR3 is made up of 15 amino acids. This chain's CDR3 is CASNGQPASTGELFF. In nucleotides, the CDR3 is TGTGCCAGCAACGGACAGCCCGCCTCCACCGGGGAGCTGTTTTTT.